This T cell receptor (beta chain) was profiled in a study of vaccination and CD4 T cells after COVID-19. Study-level information: The BNT162b2 or mRNA-1273 vaccine was given to participants in two doses.

Study-level findings and limits: No early post-infection timepoints were studied, and convalescent patients studied were relatively few.

Remarks on this clonotype: The target antigen is unknown. An end of the junction does not agree with germline; a read error may underlie this.

Time point: late sampling 161 to 241 days after vaccination in a few convalescent patients. Treatment of the sample: approximately nine-day PBMC culture with coronavirus spike peptide pools or control peptides (ViraFEST assay). The Oncomine TCR Beta short-read assay was applied to DNA of cultured CD4+ T cells. The source of extracted genomic DNA was cultured CD4+ T cells. TCRdb re-derived calls from the PCR reads in MiXCR, one entry per CDR3 protein. The table shows about 15,000 distinct CDR3 sequences, with roughly 48% occurring only once. The sample was CD4+ T cells from blood, cultured in vitro, taken about 7 months after SARS-CoV-2 vaccination. The sequence came from a human donor who had recovered from COVID-19.

CDR3 protein: CASSRGGIGETQYF. The CDR3 DNA reads TGTGCTAGCAGTCGTGGCGGGATCGGGGAGACCCAGTACTTC. The rearrangement joins TRBV7-6 to TRBJ2-5; D possibly corresponds to TRBD2 (6 bases). This CDR3 has 14 residues. From germline, CDR1 is SGHVS and CDR2 FNYEAQ.